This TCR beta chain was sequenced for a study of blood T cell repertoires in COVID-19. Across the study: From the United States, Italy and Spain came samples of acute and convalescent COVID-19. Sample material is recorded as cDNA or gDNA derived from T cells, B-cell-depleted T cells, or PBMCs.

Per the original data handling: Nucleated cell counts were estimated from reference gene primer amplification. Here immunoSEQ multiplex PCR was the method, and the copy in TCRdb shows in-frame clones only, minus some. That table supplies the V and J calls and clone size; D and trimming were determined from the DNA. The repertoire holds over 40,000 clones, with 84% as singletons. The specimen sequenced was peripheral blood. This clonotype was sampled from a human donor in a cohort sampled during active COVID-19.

CDR3 DNA sequence: TGTGCCAGCAGCTTATCCCTCATGCGGGGAGGAGAGACCCAGTACTTC. Translation: CASSLSLMRGGETQYF. The chain is built from TRBV7-2 and TRBJ2-5; D perhaps matches TRBD2 (6 bases). The CDR3 covers 16 residues. The V end lost 2 bases, the J end lost 4 bases, and 17 bases lay between the germline ends. Germline V gives CDR1 SGHTA, CDR2 FQGNSA.